These T cell receptor beta chains were read from a single sample in a study of OX40 agonist ivuxolimab in advanced cancers. This table comes from immunoSEQ multiplex PCR, and its TCRdb copy is limited to in-frame clones, with some not included. The data contain over 100,000 clones, 75% to 95% of them singletons. Sequenced material: CD4+ or CD8+ T cells sorted from blood, taken in a trial of the OX40 agonist ivuxolimab. The receptors were gathered from an adult with an advanced solid tumor such as melanoma, head and neck, liver or kidney cancer. CDR3s include the opening cysteine and the closing phenylalanine or tryptophan. A D gene is named only where the DNA matches it firmly. Size values are once, few and many counts, or a class for expanded clones, and some rows have none.

TRBD1 17 TRBJ1-1 NA TRBV19 CASRDIGQGPMGTEAFF TGTGCCAGTAGGGACATCGGACAGGGACCGATGGGCACTGAAGCTTTCTTT
TRBD1 15 TRBJ2-1 NA TRBV29-1 CSVEEPQGALNEQFF TGCAGCGTTGAAGAGCCGCAGGGGGCGTTAAATGAGCAGTTCTTC
TRBD1 14 TRBJ2-2 NA TRBV6-6 CASSYDRATGELFF TGTGCCAGCAGTTACGACAGGGCAACCGGGGAGCTGTTTTTT
NA 15 TRBJ1-1 NA TRBV5-1 CASSLIPGSNTEAFF TGCGCCAGCAGCTTGATTCCGGGGTCGAACACTGAAGCTTTCTTT
TRBD2 15 TRBJ2-7 NA TRBV11-3 CASSLGLAAFYEQYF TGTGCCAGCAGCTTAGGACTAGCGGCATTCTACGAGCAGTACTTC
TRBD1 16 TRBJ2-5 NA TRBV15 CATSGGTGTGRGTQYF TGTGCCACCAGCGGAGGCACCGGGACAGGGAGAGGGACCCAGTACTTC
NA 12 TRBJ1-1 few TRBV7-8 CASSLARGRAFF TGTGCCAGCAGCTTAGCTAGGGGTCGAGCTTTCTTT
NA 13 TRBJ1-2 NA TRBV6-5 CASRRTGGHGYTF TGTGCCAGCAGGCGGACTGGAGGCCATGGCTACACCTTC
TRBD2 14 TRBJ2-1 NA TRBV2 CASRAQRGYNEQFF TGTGCCAGCCGAGCCCAGCGGGGATACAATGAGCAGTTCTTC
NA 15 TRBJ1-2 NA TRBV18 CASSPPSYRAYGYTF TGTGCCAGCTCACCACCGTCCTACAGGGCTTATGGCTACACCTTC
NA 16 TRBJ2-2 NA TRBV5-1 CASSLLDGGNTGELFF TGCGCCAGCAGCCTCCTGGACGGGGGAAACACCGGGGAGCTGTTTTTT
TRBD2 15 TRBJ2-3 NA TRBV5-1 CASRELAGPRDTQYF TGCGCCAGCAGAGAACTAGCGGGACCGAGGGATACGCAGTATTTT
NA 13 TRBJ1-2 few TRBV7-9 CASSLEDSYGYTF TGTGCCAGCAGCTTAGAGGACAGCTATGGCTACACCTTC
NA 14 TRBJ1-1 NA TRBV5-1 CASSLGRVNTEAFF TGCGCCAGCAGCCTGGGACGGGTGAACACTGAAGCTTTCTTT
TRBD2 12 TRBJ2-1 NA TRBV18 CASSTGGNEQFF TGTGCCAGCTCCACCGGGGGGAATGAGCAGTTCTTC
TRBD1 15 TRBJ2-3 NA TRBV9 CASSDRTGFFNTQYF TGTGCCAGCAGCGACCGGACAGGGTTTTTCAATACGCAGTATTTT
NA 11 TRBJ1-1 few TRBV20-1 CSARSDTEAFF TGCAGTGCTAGATCGGACACTGAAGCTTTCTTT